Here is one T cell receptor (beta chain) with its context. This entry is derived from a study of beta chain features in type 1 diabetes. V dropped 6 bases and J dropped 8 bases, with 19 bases sitting between them. The CDR3 consists of 13 residues. Germline V CDR1 and CDR2: SQVTM, ANQGSEA. Expressed TCRB transcripts were sequenced, since all the RNA that had been isolated was reverse transcribed. Assay: immunoSEQ multiplex PCR; the TCRdb copy retains only in-frame clones and omits some. This sample has 350,000 to 450,000 clones, with around 14% found just once. The gene calls are TRBV29-1 and TRBJ1-2; D uncertain. The receptor was derived from a man aged 30 to 45 in good health. The specimen was naive CD4+ T cells from blood. CDR3 coding DNA: TGCAGCGTGCTTAGGGCCGGGATGTGGGGCTACACCTTC. Translation: CSVLRAGMWGYTF.